A single sample is the source of the 15 T cell receptor beta chains below, sequenced in a study of OX40 agonist ivuxolimab in advanced cancers. Measured with immunoSEQ multiplex PCR; TCRdb has only the in-frame clones, and not every one. The repertoire has more than 90,000 clones, roughly 80% of them found once; the top ten carry approximately 5.5%. The input for sequencing was CD4+ or CD8+ T cells sorted from blood, taken in a trial of the OX40 agonist ivuxolimab. These receptors were taken from an adult with an advanced solid tumor such as melanoma, head and neck, liver or kidney cancer.

This rearrangement joins TRBV19 to TRBJ1-2; D is unresolved. Germline lookup yields CDR1 LNHDA and CDR2 SQIVND (reference sequence). CDR3 length: 12 amino acids. Trimming removed 6 bases from V and 2 bases from J, with 7 bases in between. In DNA form, the CDR3 reads TGTGCCAGTAGAAACCAGAACTATGGCTACACCTTC. It specifies CASRNQNYGYTF. Supplemented by reference TRBV19 and TRBJ1-2, the full variable domain reads DGGITQSPKYLFRKEGQNVTLSCEQNLNHDAMYWYRQDPGQGLRLIYYSQIVNDFQKGDIAEGYSVSREKKESFPLTVTSAQKNPTAFYLCASRNQNYGYTFGSGTRLTVV.

The J gene is TRBJ2-4, the V gene TRBV6-5; perhaps D is TRBD1 or TRBD2 (5 bases each). Germline V lookup: CDR1 MNHEY, CDR2 SVGAGI. V was trimmed by 3 bases and J by 1 base, leaving 10 bases between them. CDR3 length equals 15 residues. CDR3 bases: TGTGCCAGCAGTTATTTTGAGGGGGCCAAAAACATTCAGTACTTC. This translates into CASSYFEGAKNIQYF.

This clone was observed a single time. The chain recombines TRBV15 with TRBJ2-2, with 7 bases fitting TRBD1. This CDR3 contains 16 residues. V shed 8 bases and J 6 bases; nucleotides not matched to a gene: 15. Germline V gene lookup returns CDR1 LNHNV and CDR2 YYDKDF (reference sequence). In DNA form, the CDR3 reads TGTGCCACCGTCTTTTCAGGGGGAAGAATCCCCGGGGAGCTGTTTTTT. Its translation is CATVFSGGRIPGELFF. Drawing the rest from reference TRBV15 and TRBJ2-2, the complete variable domain is DAMVIQNPRYQVTQFGKPVTLSCSQTLNHNVMYWYQQKSSQAPKLLFHYYDKDFNNEADTPDNFQSRRPNTSFCFLDIRSPGLGDTAMYLCATVFSGGRIPGELFFGEGSRLTVL.

The rearrangement joins TRBV18 to TRBJ1-5; the D is unclear. V shed 2 bases and J shed 2 bases, with 7 bases lying between them. The V gene's germline CDR1 is KGHSH and CDR2 LQKENI. This CDR3 comprises 14 residues. The CDR3: CASSPGVGNQPQHF. The CDR3 DNA reads TGTGCCAGCTCACCAGGGGTGGGCAATCAGCCCCAGCATTTT.

This chain connects TRBV5-6 to TRBJ2-3, with D tentatively TRBD1 or TRBD2 (5 bases each). CDR3 length equals 12 residues. Per germline, CDR1 SGHDT and CDR2 YYEEEE. V shed 0 bases and J shed 8 bases, with 7 bases lying between them. The CDR3 here is CASSLVGGTQYF. The CDR3 nucleotides are TGTGCCAGCAGCTTGGTTGGGGGTACGCAGTATTTT.

The chain combines TRBV11-1 with TRBJ1-2; D not resolved. Per germline, CDR1 SGHAT and CDR2 FQDESV (reference sequence). Trimming removed 1 base at V and 2 bases at J, with 8 bases between. This CDR3 is built from 14 residues. CDR3 in DNA: TGTGCCAGCAGCTTAGGTGGCCAGAACTATGGCTACACCTTC. As protein: CASSLGGQNYGYTF.

The CDR3 DNA sequence: TGTGCCAGCAGCTTAGGCAGCCTCCCAGACGATACGCAGTATTTT. Protein sequence: CASSLGSLPDDTQYF. The chain joins TRBV7-9 to TRBJ2-3, with no clear D. Germline-derived CDR1 and CDR2 are SEHNR and FQNEAQ (reference sequence). The CDR3 is made up of 15 amino acids. V dropped 1 base and J dropped 6 bases, with 14 bases sitting between them.

CDR3 sequence: CASSLDLGGNTIYF. DNA for the CDR3: TGTGCCAGCTCACTGGATCTGGGGGGAAACACCATATATTTT. V and J are TRBV18 and TRBJ1-3, with D uncertain. Trimming removed 4 bases at V and 4 bases at J, with 11 bases between. CDR1 and CDR2 from the germline V gene are KGHSH and LQKENI. The CDR3 is 14 residues long.

The chain combines TRBV4-2 with TRBJ2-3; the match to TRBD2 covers 7 bases. V lost 0 bases and J lost 1; bases outside the gene matches: 10. The CDR3 sequence is 18 residues long. The germline V gene has CDR1 LGHNA and CDR2 YNFKEQ. The CDR3 DNA reads as TGTGCCAGCAGCCAAGAAGCCCCGGCTAGCGGCCGCACAGATACGCAGTATTTT. The encoded protein is CASSQEAPASGRTDTQYF.

V and J are TRBV19 and TRBJ2-2; TRBD2 might be the D (6 bases). V was pared by 4 bases and J by 0 bases, with 15 bases between. The CDR3 is 17 residues long. CDR1 is LNHDA, CDR2 SQIVND, per germline (reference sequence). The CDR3 nucleotides read TGTGCCAGTAGTACCCGCCGGGGGTCCGCGAACACCGGGGAGCTGTTTTTT. This translates into CASSTRRGSANTGELFF.

This clone was detected a few times. V gene TRBV5-1 combines with J gene TRBJ2-1; 9 bases align to TRBD2. CDR3 size: 17 residues. The germline V gene has CDR1 SGHRS and CDR2 YFSETQ. V lost 4 bases and J lost 4; bases outside the gene matches: 12. Written as DNA, the CDR3 is TGCGCCAGCAGCCGGGACCCTAGCGGGACCTCGTACAATGAGCAGTTCTTC. It translates to CASSRDPSGTSYNEQFF.

The chain links TRBV7-2 to TRBJ2-7; 10 bases align to TRBD1. Germline assignment: CDR1 SGHTA and CDR2 FQGNSA. The CDR3 loop spans 16 amino acids. Unmatched junction bases numbered 12, after V lost 5 bases and J lost 5 bases. The CDR3 is CASSPWLDRGFDEQYF. The DNA of the CDR3 is TGTGCCAGCAGCCCCTGGTTGGACAGGGGGTTCGACGAGCAGTACTTC.

This chain connects TRBV18 to TRBJ2-1, with 14 positions matching TRBD2. Germline CDR1 and CDR2: KGHSH and LQKENI. The CDR3 has 17 amino acids. J lost 7 bases, V lost 1 base, and 6 bases had no gene match. The CDR3 bases are TGTGCCAGCTCACCACAACGGGGACTAGCGGGGGTAAATGAGCAGTTCTTC. Its translation is CASSPQRGLAGVNEQFF.

This clone appeared a few times. This chain links TRBV29-1 with TRBJ1-2; 9 bases line up with TRBD1. This CDR3 has 17 amino acids. Germline CDR1 reads SQVTM; CDR2 reads ANQGSEA. V dropped 3 bases and J dropped 5; count of bases not matched to a gene: 16. The CDR3: CSVDKPGGQGFGYGYTF. The CDR3 DNA reads TGCAGCGTTGACAAGCCGGGGGGACAGGGTTTTGGATATGGCTACACCTTC.

The chain joins TRBV30 to TRBJ1-5, with D tentatively TRBD1 (5 bases). Germline-derived CDR1 and CDR2 are GTSNPN and SVGIG (reference sequence). This CDR3 region has 13 residues. V shed 5 bases and J shed 5 bases, with 13 bases lying between them. The CDR3 region has the DNA TGTGCCTGGGGGACGGGGGGTTATCAGCCCCAGCATTTT. Translation gives CAWGTGGYQPQHF.